This TCR beta chain was sequenced in a study of blood T cell repertoires in COVID-19. CDR1 is SGHRS, CDR2 YFSETQ, per germline. This CDR3 is 14 amino acids long. V was clipped by 4 bases and J by 4 bases; unmatched bases: 5. Sequencing used immunoSEQ multiplex PCR; TCRdb keeps in-frame clones, though not all of them. The table has 58,000 or so clones, less than 90% seen once. Sequencing was done on a sample of peripheral blood. The chain carries TRBV5-1 and TRBJ2-5, with 9 positions matching TRBD1. The TCR was taken from an older woman with active COVID-19. The CDR3: CASSARQGGETQYF. DNA for the CDR3: TGCGCCAGCAGCGCGAGACAGGGGGGAGAGACCCAGTACTTC.